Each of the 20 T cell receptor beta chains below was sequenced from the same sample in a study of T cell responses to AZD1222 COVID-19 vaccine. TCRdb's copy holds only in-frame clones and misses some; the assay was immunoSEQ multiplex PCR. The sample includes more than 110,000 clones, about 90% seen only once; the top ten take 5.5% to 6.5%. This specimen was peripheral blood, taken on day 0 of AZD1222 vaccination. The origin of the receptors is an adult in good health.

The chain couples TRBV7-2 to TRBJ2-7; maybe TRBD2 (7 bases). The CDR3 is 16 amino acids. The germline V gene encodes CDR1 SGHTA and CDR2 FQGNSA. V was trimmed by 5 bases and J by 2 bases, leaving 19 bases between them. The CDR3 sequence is CASSRHGGGGTYEQYF. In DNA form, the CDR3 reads TGTGCCAGCAGCCGCCACGGAGGCGGGGGCACCTACGAGCAGTACTTC.

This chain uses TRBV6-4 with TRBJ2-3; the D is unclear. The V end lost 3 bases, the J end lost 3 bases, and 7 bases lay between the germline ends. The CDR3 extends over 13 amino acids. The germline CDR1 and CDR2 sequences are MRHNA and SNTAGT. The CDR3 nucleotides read TGTGCCAGCAGTGAATCGACAACAGATACGCAGTATTTT. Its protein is CASSESTTDTQYF.

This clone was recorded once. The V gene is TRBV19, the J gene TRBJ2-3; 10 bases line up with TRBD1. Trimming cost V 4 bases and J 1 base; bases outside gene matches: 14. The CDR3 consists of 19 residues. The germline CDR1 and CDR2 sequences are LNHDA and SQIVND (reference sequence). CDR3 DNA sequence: TGTGCCAGTAGTAATCACCGGGACAGGGGCTGGGGAGGCACAGATACGCAGTATTTT. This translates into CASSNHRDRGWGGTDTQYF.

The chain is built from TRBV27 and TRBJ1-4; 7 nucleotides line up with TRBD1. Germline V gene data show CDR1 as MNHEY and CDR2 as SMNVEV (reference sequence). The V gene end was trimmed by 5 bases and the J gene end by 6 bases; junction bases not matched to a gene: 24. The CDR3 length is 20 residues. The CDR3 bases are TGTGCCAGCAGTCAGAAATGGGGCAGACAGGGTAAAGGGTTGGATGAAAAACTGTTTTTT. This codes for CASSQKWGRQGKGLDEKLFF.

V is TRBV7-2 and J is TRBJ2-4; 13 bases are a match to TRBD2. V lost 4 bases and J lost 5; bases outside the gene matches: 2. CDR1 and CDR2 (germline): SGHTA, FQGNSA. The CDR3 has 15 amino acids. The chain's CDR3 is CASSWTSGGQNIQYF. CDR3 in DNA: TGTGCCAGCAGCTGGACTAGCGGGGGACAAAACATTCAGTACTTC.

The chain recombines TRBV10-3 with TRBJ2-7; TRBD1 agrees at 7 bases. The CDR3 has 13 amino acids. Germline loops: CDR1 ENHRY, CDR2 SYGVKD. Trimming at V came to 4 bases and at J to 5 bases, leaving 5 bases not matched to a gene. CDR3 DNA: TGTGCCATCAGTGCCACAGGGGCCGACGAGCAGTACTTC. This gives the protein CAISATGADEQYF.

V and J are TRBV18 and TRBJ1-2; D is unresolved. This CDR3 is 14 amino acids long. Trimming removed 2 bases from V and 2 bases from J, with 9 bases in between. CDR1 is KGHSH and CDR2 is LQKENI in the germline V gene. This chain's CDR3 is CASSPGRVNYGYTF. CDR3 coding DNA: TGTGCCAGCTCACCAGGCCGTGTCAACTATGGCTACACCTTC.

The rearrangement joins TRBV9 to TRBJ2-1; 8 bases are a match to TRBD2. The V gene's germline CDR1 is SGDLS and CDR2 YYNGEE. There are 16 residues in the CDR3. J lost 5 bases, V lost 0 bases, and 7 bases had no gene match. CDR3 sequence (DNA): TGTGCCAGCAGCGTAGTCCTGGGACTAGGGAACAATGAGCAGTTCTTC. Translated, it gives CASSVVLGLGNNEQFF.

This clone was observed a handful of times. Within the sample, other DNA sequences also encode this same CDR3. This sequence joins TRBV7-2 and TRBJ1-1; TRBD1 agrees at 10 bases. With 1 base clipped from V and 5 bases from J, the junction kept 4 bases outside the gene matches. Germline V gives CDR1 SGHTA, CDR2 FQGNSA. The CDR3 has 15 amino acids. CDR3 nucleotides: TGTGCCAGCAGCTTAGTGGGACAGGGGAGGACTGAAGCTTTCTTT. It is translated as CASSLVGQGRTEAFF.

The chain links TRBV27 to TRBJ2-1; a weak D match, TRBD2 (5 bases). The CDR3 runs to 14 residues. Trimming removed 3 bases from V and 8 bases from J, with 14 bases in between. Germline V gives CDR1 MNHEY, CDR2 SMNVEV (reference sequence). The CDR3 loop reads CASSFSVGAHEQFF. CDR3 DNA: TGTGCCAGCAGTTTTTCAGTGGGAGCCCATGAGCAGTTCTTC.

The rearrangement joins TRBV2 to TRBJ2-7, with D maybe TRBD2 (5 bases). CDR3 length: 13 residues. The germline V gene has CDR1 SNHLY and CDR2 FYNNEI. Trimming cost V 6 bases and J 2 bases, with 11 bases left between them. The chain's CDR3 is CASSKGVPYEQYF. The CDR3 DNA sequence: TGTGCCAGCAGCAAGGGAGTACCCTACGAGCAGTACTTC.

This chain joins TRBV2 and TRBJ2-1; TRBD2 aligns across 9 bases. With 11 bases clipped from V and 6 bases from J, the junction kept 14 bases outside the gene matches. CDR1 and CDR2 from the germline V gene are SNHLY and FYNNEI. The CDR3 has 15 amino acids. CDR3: CAWWRAGGHVNEQFF. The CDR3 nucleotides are TGTGCCTGGTGGCGGGCGGGAGGGCATGTCAATGAGCAGTTCTTC.

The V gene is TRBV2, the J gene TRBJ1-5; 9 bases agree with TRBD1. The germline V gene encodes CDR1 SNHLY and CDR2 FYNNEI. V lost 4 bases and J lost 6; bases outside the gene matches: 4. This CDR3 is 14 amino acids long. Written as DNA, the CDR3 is TGTGCCAGCAGTGTCGCGACAGGGGGTCAGCCCCAGCATTTT. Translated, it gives CASSVATGGQPQHF.

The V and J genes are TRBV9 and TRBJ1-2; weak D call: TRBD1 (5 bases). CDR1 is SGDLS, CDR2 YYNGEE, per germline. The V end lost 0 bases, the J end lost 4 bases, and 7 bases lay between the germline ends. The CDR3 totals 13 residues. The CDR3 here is CASSVAQGYGYTF. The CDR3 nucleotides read TGTGCCAGCAGCGTAGCTCAGGGCTATGGCTACACCTTC.

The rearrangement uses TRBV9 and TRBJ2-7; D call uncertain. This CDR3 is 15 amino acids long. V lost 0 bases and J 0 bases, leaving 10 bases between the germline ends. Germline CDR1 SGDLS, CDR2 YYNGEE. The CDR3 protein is CASSVEEGSSYEQYF. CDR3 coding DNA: TGTGCCAGCAGCGTAGAGGAAGGCAGCTCCTACGAGCAGTACTTC.

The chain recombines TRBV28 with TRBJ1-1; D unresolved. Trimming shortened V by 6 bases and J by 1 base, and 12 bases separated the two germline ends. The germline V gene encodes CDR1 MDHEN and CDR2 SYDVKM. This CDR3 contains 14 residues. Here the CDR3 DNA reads TGTGCCAGCAGCCGCCCCCGGGAGAACACTGAAGCTTTCTTT. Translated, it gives CASSRPRENTEAFF. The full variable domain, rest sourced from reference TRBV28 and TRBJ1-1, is DVKVTQSSRYLVKRTGEKVFLECVQDMDHENMFWYRQDPGLGLRLIYFSYDVKMKEKGDIPEGYSVSREKKERFSLILESASTNQTSMYLCASSRPRENTEAFFGQGTRLTVV.

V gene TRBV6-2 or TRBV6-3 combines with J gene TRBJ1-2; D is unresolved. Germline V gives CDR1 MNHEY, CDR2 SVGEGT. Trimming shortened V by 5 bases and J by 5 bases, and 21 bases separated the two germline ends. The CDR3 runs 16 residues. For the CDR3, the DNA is TGTGCCAGCAGTCAAAGGACTCTACAGTTTGCTTATGGCTACACCTTC. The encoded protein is CASSQRTLQFAYGYTF.

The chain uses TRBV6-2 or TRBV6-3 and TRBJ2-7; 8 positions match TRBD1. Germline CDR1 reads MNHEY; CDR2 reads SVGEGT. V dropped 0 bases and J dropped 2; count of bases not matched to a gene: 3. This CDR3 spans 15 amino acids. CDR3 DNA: TGTGCCAGCAGTTACTCCCCGGACAGGGCCTACGAGCAGTACTTC. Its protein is CASSYSPDRAYEQYF.

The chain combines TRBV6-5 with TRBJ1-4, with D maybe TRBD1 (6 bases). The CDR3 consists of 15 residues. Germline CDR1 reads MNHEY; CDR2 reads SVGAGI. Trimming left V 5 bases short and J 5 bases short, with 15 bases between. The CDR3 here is CASSITGKRNEKLFF. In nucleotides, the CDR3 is TGTGCCAGCAGTATTACAGGGAAAAGGAATGAAAAACTGTTTTTT.

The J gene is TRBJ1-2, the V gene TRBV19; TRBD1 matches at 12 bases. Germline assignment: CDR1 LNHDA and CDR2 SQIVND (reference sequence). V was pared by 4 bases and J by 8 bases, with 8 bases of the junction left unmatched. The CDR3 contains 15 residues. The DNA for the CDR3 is TGTGCCAGTAGTACCACCCCCGGGACAGGGGGCGGCTACACCTTC. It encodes CASSTTPGTGGGYTF.